The clone carrying this T cell receptor beta chain was found a few times. Its antigen is undetermined. The entry originates in a study of human T cells and chemical hapten exposure. Study-level points and caveats: As patch test score rose, PT1 expanded TCR counts tended to rise as well.

TCRdb re-derived calls from the RACE reads in MiXCR, one entry per CDR3 protein. The sample gives under 450,000 distinct CDR3 sequences, around 6% of which show up once; 4.5% to 6% is in the top ten. As for time point: patch test 2, 6 weeks after DPC sensitization. The treatment here: therapeutic diphenylcyclopropenone sensitization with weekly scalp DPC. The germline V and J ends were trimmed by 1 base and 4 bases, with 13 bases remaining between them. CDR1 and CDR2 from the germline V gene are MNHEY and SMNVEV (reference sequence). The CDR3 loop spans 15 amino acids. Sequences were derived from whole blood, sampled in connection with sensitization to the hapten diphenylcyclopropenone (DPC). The chain recombines TRBV27 with TRBJ1-1; maybe TRBD1 (5 bases). This sequence originates from a woman between 18 and 29 years old with alopecia areata. Some clones in this sample may be carry-over from other donors' samples. The CDR3 region is CASSLFVGTGTEAFF. The CDR3 region has the DNA TGTGCCAGCAGTTTATTTGTAGGGACGGGCACTGAAGCTTTCTTT.